This T cell receptor beta chain was found in a study of technical replicates of blood from a handful of donors. The CDR3 runs 15 residues. Trimming removed 2 bases from V and 1 base from J; junction bases left unmatched: 1. Per germline, CDR1 SGHAT and CDR2 FQNNGV. Assay used: immunoSEQ multiplex PCR; TCRdb lists only in-frame clones, some missing. The sample lists about 88,000 clones; roughly 92% were seen once. This chain links TRBV11-2 with TRBJ2-2; 7 positions agree with TRBD1. The sample comprised T cells isolated from PBMCs. This TCR was recovered from a human donor in good health. CDR3 bases: TGTGCCAGCAGCTTAAGACAGGGGAACACCGGGGAGCTGTTTTTT. Translating it yields CASSLRQGNTGELFF.